The 28 T cell receptor beta chains reported below all come from one sample, sequenced in a study of shared clonotypes between healthy human individuals. Only in-frame clones appear in the TCRdb table, and some are missing; sequencing was by immunoSEQ multiplex PCR. The repertoire has around 1.9 million clones, 90% to 95% of them found once; the top ten carry approximately 1.7%. Selected positively for CCR7 and CD45RO-negative, naive CD8 cells excluded terminally differentiated effector memory CD45RA+ cells. What was sequenced was naive CD8+ T cells from PBMCs. These receptors all stem from a man younger than 35 in good health. Some clones in this sample may be carry-over from other donors' samples.

The chain combines TRBV30 with TRBJ1-2, with a tentative D call TRBD1 (6 bases). In germline, CDR1 is GTSNPN, CDR2 SVGIG (reference sequence). V was trimmed by 2 bases and J by 0 bases, leaving 22 bases between them. The CDR3 has 18 amino acids. This CDR3 is CAWSKPSIRDTANYGYTF. CDR3 bases: TGTGCCTGGAGTAAACCTTCAATCCGGGACACAGCTAACTATGGCTACACCTTC.

The gene calls are TRBV4-1 and TRBJ2-1; 9 nucleotides agree with TRBD2. The junction had 3 bases not matched to a gene; V was cut back by 4 bases and J by 2 bases. Germline V lookup: CDR1 MGHRA, CDR2 YSYEKL. This CDR3 contains 15 residues. CDR3 protein: CASSPIAGAYNEQFF. The CDR3 DNA sequence: TGCGCCAGCAGCCCAATAGCGGGAGCCTACAATGAGCAGTTCTTC.

On this clone: Other nucleotide sequences in the sample specify the same CDR3. V and J are TRBV6-5 and TRBJ2-2, with D tentatively TRBD2 (5 bases). The CDR3 has 14 residues. In germline, CDR1 is MNHEY, CDR2 SVGAGI. Trimming shortened V by 5 bases and J by 7 bases, and 14 bases separated the two germline ends. The CDR3 bases are TGTGCCAGCAGTCCGCGGACGGGATTCGGGGAGCTGTTTTTT. Its protein product is CASSPRTGFGELFF.

The chain couples TRBV9 to TRBJ1-5; D gene unclear. Germline V lookup: CDR1 SGDLS, CDR2 YYNGEE. The CDR3 is 16 amino acids. V lost 1 base to trimming and J lost 0 bases, with 11 bases between them. CDR3 protein: CASSVLPSNSNQPQHF. CDR3 DNA: TGTGCCAGCAGCGTACTCCCGTCCAATAGCAATCAGCCCCAGCATTTT.

V is TRBV7-9 and J is TRBJ2-1; TRBD2 is a possible D gene (6 bases). CDR1 and CDR2 (germline): SEHNR, FQNEAQ (reference sequence). V was shortened by 6 bases and J by 6 bases, with 18 bases between the two germline ends. The CDR3 is 15 residues long. Written as DNA, the CDR3 is TGTGCCAGCAGTCCTCCGGGGCTAGCGTTCAATGAGCAGTTCTTC. It codes for CASSPPGLAFNEQFF.

The chain combines TRBV7-8 with TRBJ2-7, with D perhaps given as TRBD1 or TRBD2 (5 bases each). V lost 0 bases, J lost 3 bases, and 9 bases lay in between. This CDR3 contains 14 residues. Germline V gene lookup returns CDR1 SGHVS and CDR2 FQNEAQ. The CDR3 protein is CASSLAGPIYEQYF. The CDR3 bases are TGTGCCAGCAGCTTAGCGGGACCGATCTACGAGCAGTACTTC.

J is TRBJ2-3 and V is TRBV7-9; 7 nucleotides agree with TRBD2. Germline assignment: CDR1 SEHNR and CDR2 FQNEAQ (reference sequence). V trimming: 2 bases; J trimming: 5 bases; junction bases outside the gene matches: 7. The CDR3 is 15 amino acids. Here the CDR3 DNA reads TGTGCCAGCAGCTTACTAGCGGTATTAGTAGATACGCAGTATTTT. This translates into CASSLLAVLVDTQYF.

V usage is TRBV19 and J usage is TRBJ1-1; the D gene is possibly TRBD1 (5 bases). Trimming removed 7 bases from V and 5 bases from J, with 23 bases in between. Per germline, CDR1 LNHDA and CDR2 SQIVND (reference sequence). The CDR3 has 16 residues. CDR3 region: CASTPWGKGRGTEAFF. The DNA for the CDR3 is TGTGCCAGTACCCCCTGGGGGAAGGGTCGGGGGACTGAAGCTTTCTTT.

The V gene is TRBV29-1, the J gene TRBJ2-3; D remains ambiguous. V lost 4 bases to trimming and J lost 2 bases, with 10 bases between them. CDR1 is SQVTM and CDR2 is ANQGSEA in the germline V gene. This CDR3 is built from 13 residues. The CDR3 protein is CSVAHWTTDTQYF. In nucleotides, the CDR3 is TGCAGCGTTGCCCATTGGACCACAGATACGCAGTATTTT.

The chain joins TRBV12-5 to TRBJ1-1, with D unresolved. This CDR3 comprises 14 residues. Germline V gene data show CDR1 as LGHNT and CDR2 as FRNRAP. The V end lost 3 bases, the J end lost 1 base, and 9 bases lay between the germline ends. The CDR3 loop is CASGFGWENTEAFF. The DNA for the CDR3 is TGTGCTAGTGGTTTCGGATGGGAGAACACTGAAGCTTTCTTT.

V usage is TRBV7-2 and J usage is TRBJ2-5, with D perhaps TRBD1 or TRBD2 (5 bases each). Trimming removed 4 bases at V and 7 bases at J, with 16 bases between. The CDR3 consists of 14 residues. From germline, CDR1 is SGHTA and CDR2 FQGNSA. DNA of the CDR3: TGTGCCAGCAGCTCCCGGGACGGAAAGCGGACCCAGTACTTC. It yields the protein CASSSRDGKRTQYF. The whole variable domain, remainder taken from reference TRBV7-2 and TRBJ2-5, is GAGVSQSPSNKVTEKGKDVELRCDPISGHTALYWYRQSLGQGLEFLIYFQGNSAPDKSGLPSDRFSAERTGGSVSTLTIQRTQQEDSAVYLCASSSRDGKRTQYFGPGTRLLVL.

This CDR3 reads CATSRAWSGNEQYF. CDR3 nucleotide sequence: TGTGCCACCAGCAGAGCATGGTCAGGTAACGAGCAGTACTTC. The J gene is TRBJ2-7, the V gene TRBV15; D unclear. V lost 1 base and J 5 bases, leaving 12 bases between the germline ends. From germline, CDR1 is LNHNV and CDR2 YYDKDF (reference sequence). The length of the CDR3 is 14 residues.

This chain connects TRBV29-1 to TRBJ1-1; D gene uncertain. This CDR3 spans 12 amino acids. Germline V CDR1 and CDR2: SQVTM, ANQGSEA. Trimming removed 7 bases from V and 4 bases from J, with 13 bases in between. This CDR3 is CSARVGVTEAFF. DNA of the CDR3: TGCAGCGCTCGAGTTGGAGTCACTGAAGCTTTCTTT.

This rearrangement joins TRBV7-2 to TRBJ2-1; either TRBD1 or TRBD2 may fit D (6 bases each). V was shortened by 11 bases and J by 6 bases, with 14 bases between the two germline ends. The CDR3 runs to 12 residues. Germline values: CDR1 SGHTA, CDR2 FQGNSA. CDR3 residues: CAGRKGGNEQFF. CDR3 in DNA: TGTGCCGGACGTAAGGGGGGCAATGAGCAGTTCTTC.

The gene calls are TRBV27 and TRBJ2-1; D possibly corresponds to TRBD2 (8 bases). Germline lookup yields CDR1 MNHEY and CDR2 SMNVEV (reference sequence). The CDR3 runs to 16 residues. V gave up 5 bases and J gave up 3 bases, with 17 bases separating them. The CDR3 sequence: CASSGREGAIYNEQFF. The CDR3 nucleotides are TGTGCCAGCAGTGGCCGGGAGGGGGCTATCTACAATGAGCAGTTCTTC.

The chain's CDR3 is CASRIGTPREQPQHF. The CDR3 DNA sequence: TGTGCCAGTAGGATCGGGACCCCGAGGGAACAGCCCCAGCATTTT. The rearrangement links TRBV19 to TRBJ1-5, with D perhaps matching TRBD1 (5 bases). This CDR3 is 15 amino acids long. V lost 6 bases and J 7 bases, leaving 19 bases between the germline ends. Looked up from germline, CDR1 is LNHDA and CDR2 is SQIVND (reference sequence).

The chain carries TRBV28 and TRBJ1-2; D remains ambiguous. There are 11 residues in the CDR3. Germline values: CDR1 MDHEN, CDR2 SYDVKM. The V end was cut by 4 bases, the J end by 3 bases, with 3 bases between. CDR3 in DNA: TGTGCCAGCAGTTGGGACTATGGCTACACCTTC. This codes for CASSWDYGYTF.

The chain recombines TRBV27 with TRBJ2-7; tentative D call: TRBD1 (5 bases). The V end lost 5 bases, the J end lost 6 bases, and 23 bases lay between the germline ends. CDR1 and CDR2 (germline): MNHEY, SMNVEV (reference sequence). The CDR3 totals 16 residues. The CDR3 here is CASSQDRPLVQVEQYF. For the CDR3, the DNA is TGTGCCAGCAGTCAAGACAGACCCCTAGTCCAGGTCGAGCAGTACTTC.

The count of this clone is one. CDR3 coding DNA: TGTGCCTGGAACGGACTAGCGGGGAGCTACGAGCAGTACTTC. Its protein product is CAWNGLAGSYEQYF. The chain is built from TRBV30 and TRBJ2-7; TRBD2 matches 12 bases. Germline lookup yields CDR1 GTSNPN and CDR2 SVGIG (reference sequence). The CDR3 covers 14 residues. Trimming took 4 bases from V and 3 from J; bases not matched to a gene: 4.

J is TRBJ2-7 and V is TRBV27; perhaps D is TRBD1 or TRBD2 (5 bases each). The germline CDR1 and CDR2 sequences are MNHEY and SMNVEV (reference sequence). The ends were cut back, 5 bases at V and 5 bases at J, with 19 bases in the middle. The CDR3 contains 15 residues. CDR3 nucleotides: TGTGCCAGCAGTCCGGAGCTCTCCCGGGGACACGAGCAGTACTTC. It codes for CASSPELSRGHEQYF.

The chain couples TRBV5-5 to TRBJ2-3, with D perhaps TRBD2 (5 bases). The CDR3 has 11 residues. CDR1 is SGHKS and CDR2 is YYEKEE in the germline V gene (reference sequence). Trimming took 4 bases from V and 14 from J, leaving 14 bases between them. The DNA of the CDR3 is TGTGCCAGCAGCCTCGGGGATTCCTGGTATTTT. It specifies CASSLGDSWYF.

The V and J genes are TRBV29-1 and TRBJ2-7, with 9 bases matching TRBD1. The V gene's germline CDR1 is SQVTM and CDR2 ANQGSEA. J gave up 7 bases and V 6 bases, and 4 bases lay outside the gene matches. The CDR3 loop spans 11 amino acids. DNA of the CDR3: TGCAGCGTAGGGGACAGGGAAGAGCAGTACTTC. This codes for CSVGDREEQYF.

This clone was detected only a few times. This chain joins TRBV7-9 and TRBJ1-5; a possible D gene is TRBD1 (6 bases). The CDR3 spans 16 residues. The V and J ends lost 5 bases and 4 bases respectively, with 18 bases between them. Per the germline V gene, CDR1 is SEHNR and CDR2 is FQNEAQ (reference sequence). The CDR3 nucleotides read TGTGCCAGCAGCCAACATGAGGACAGTCGAAATCAGCCCCAGCATTTT. Its protein is CASSQHEDSRNQPQHF.

This chain connects TRBV7-9 to TRBJ2-7; D possibly corresponds to TRBD2 (5 bases). CDR3 length: 13 residues. Germline V gene data show CDR1 as SEHNR and CDR2 as FQNEAQ (reference sequence). V lost 0 bases and J 5 bases, leaving 8 bases between the germline ends. The CDR3 bases are TGTGCCAGCAGCTTAGCGGCTAGCCACGAGCAGTACTTC. Protein: CASSLAASHEQYF.

The V and J genes are TRBV7-9 and TRBJ2-2, with TRBD1 matching over 10 bases. The CDR3 runs to 16 residues. Germline V gene sequence: CDR1 SEHNR, CDR2 FQNEAQ (reference sequence). Trimming at V came to 3 bases and at J to 0 bases, leaving 1 base not matched to a gene. The CDR3 here is CASSFGTGANTGELFF. The CDR3 nucleotides are TGTGCCAGCAGCTTTGGGACAGGGGCGAACACCGGGGAGCTGTTTTTT.

The gene calls are TRBV12-5 and TRBJ2-1, with D possibly matching TRBD2 (5 bases). V shed 1 base and J shed 6 bases, with 10 bases lying between them. Germline CDR1 and CDR2: LGHNT and FRNRAP. The CDR3 is 14 residues long. CDR3 in amino acids: CASGLGLPLNEQFF. The CDR3, as DNA: TGTGCTAGTGGTTTGGGACTACCTCTCAATGAGCAGTTCTTC. The full variable domain, with the rest looked up from reference TRBV12-5 and TRBJ2-1, is DARVTQTPRHKVTEMGQEVTMRCQPILGHNTVFWYRQTMMQGLELLAYFRNRAPLDDSGMPKDRFSAEMPDATLATLKIQPSEPRDSAVYFCASGLGLPLNEQFFGPGTRLTVL.

In its sample, this clone was seen a few times. V is TRBV21-1 and J is TRBJ2-3; TRBD1 reflects the table's D call only, with no check against the DNA. TRBV21-1 is given as a pseudogene. This CDR3 spans 16 amino acids. The CDR3 loop reads CASSKPSDRAADTQYF. In nucleotides, the CDR3 is TGTGCCAGCAGCAAACCTTCGGACAGGGCGGCAGATACGCAGTATTTT.

The CDR3 sequence is CASSVVTGAEAFF. CDR3 bases: TGTGCCAGCAGCGTAGTGACCGGCGCCGAAGCTTTCTTT. V usage is TRBV9 and J usage is TRBJ1-1, with unresolved D. The germline CDR1 and CDR2 sequences are SGDLS and YYNGEE. This CDR3 is 13 amino acids long. Trimming pared 0 bases from V and 8 bases from J, leaving 11 bases between.